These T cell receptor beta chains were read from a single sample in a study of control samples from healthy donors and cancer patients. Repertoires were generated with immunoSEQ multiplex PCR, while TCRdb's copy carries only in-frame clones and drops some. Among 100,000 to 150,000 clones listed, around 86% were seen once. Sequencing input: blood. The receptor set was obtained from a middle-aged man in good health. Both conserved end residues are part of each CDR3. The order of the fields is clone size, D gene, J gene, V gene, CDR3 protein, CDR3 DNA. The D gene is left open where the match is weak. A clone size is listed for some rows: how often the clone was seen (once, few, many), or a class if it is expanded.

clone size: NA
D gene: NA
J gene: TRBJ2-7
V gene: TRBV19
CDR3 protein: CASSISSSSYEQYF
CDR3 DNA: TGTGCCAGTAGTATAAGCAGTAGCTCCTACGAGCAGTACTTC

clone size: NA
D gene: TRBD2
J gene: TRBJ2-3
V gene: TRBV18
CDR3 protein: CASSPRAGGPADTQYF
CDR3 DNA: TGTGCCAGCTCACCACGAGCGGGGGGGCCCGCAGATACGCAGTATTTT

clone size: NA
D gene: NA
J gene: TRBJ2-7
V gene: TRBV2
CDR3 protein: CASITGEGGQYF
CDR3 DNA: TGTGCCAGCATTACAGGGGAGGGCGGGCAGTACTTC

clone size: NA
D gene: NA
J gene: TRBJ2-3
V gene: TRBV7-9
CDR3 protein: CATRGRTSSTDTQYF
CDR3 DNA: TGTGCCACCCGGGGCCGGACGTCTAGCACAGATACGCAGTATTTT

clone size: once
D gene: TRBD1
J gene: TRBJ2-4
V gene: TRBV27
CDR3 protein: CASRETGGGAKNIQYF
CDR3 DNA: TGTGCCAGCAGGGAGACAGGGGGAGGAGCCAAAAACATTCAGTACTTC

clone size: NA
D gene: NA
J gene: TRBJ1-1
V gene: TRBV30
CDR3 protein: CAWSAGGSVEAFF
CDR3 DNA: TGTGCCTGGAGTGCGGGGGGCTCAGTAGAAGCTTTCTTT

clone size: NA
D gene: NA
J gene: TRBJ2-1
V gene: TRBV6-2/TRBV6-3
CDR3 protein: CASSYYPEGYNEQFF
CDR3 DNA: TGTGCCAGCAGTTACTACCCGGAGGGCTACAATGAGCAGTTCTTC

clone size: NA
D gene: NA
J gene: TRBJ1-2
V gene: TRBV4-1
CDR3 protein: CASSQERGLGYGYTF
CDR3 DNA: TGCGCCAGCAGCCAAGAGCGGGGGCTAGGCTATGGCTACACCTTC

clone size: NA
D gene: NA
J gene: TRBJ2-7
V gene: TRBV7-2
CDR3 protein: CASSLGRGLREQYF
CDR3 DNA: TGTGCCAGCAGCTTAGGACGGGGGCTTAGGGAGCAGTACTTC

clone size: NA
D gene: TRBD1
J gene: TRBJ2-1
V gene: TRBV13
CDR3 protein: CASRAGTGVRNEQFF
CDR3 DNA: TGTGCCAGCAGGGCCGGGACAGGGGTTAGGAATGAGCAGTTCTTC

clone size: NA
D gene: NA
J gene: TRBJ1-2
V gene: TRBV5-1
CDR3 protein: CASSLYLQDYGYTF
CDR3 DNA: TGCGCCAGCAGCTTGTATTTACAGGACTATGGCTACACCTTC

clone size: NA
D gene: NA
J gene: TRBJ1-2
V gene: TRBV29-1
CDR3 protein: CSVELRERRGFDGYTF
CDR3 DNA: TGCAGCGTTGAACTCCGGGAACGGCGCGGGTTCGATGGCTACACCTTC

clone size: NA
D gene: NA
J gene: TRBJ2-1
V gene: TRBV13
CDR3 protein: CANLALGVYNEQFF
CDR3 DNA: TGTGCCAACCTGGCTCTTGGGGTCTACAATGAGCAGTTCTTC

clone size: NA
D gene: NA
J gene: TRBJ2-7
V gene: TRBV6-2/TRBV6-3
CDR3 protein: CASSWGASYEQYF
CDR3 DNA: TGTGCCAGCAGTTGGGGGGCATCCTACGAGCAGTACTTC

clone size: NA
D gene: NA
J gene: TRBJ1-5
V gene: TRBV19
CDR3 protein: CASSIAAGAGQPQHF
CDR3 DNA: TGTGCCAGTAGTATAGCAGCGGGGGCCGGTCAGCCCCAGCATTTT

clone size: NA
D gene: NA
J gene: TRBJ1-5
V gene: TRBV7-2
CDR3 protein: CASSFGGNQPQHF
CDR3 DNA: TGTGCCAGCAGCTTCGGGGGAAATCAGCCCCAGCATTTT

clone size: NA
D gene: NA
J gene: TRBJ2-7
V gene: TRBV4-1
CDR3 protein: CASSQTGTPSYEQYF
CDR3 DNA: TGCGCCAGCAGCCAAACTGGGACACCGTCCTACGAGCAGTACTTC